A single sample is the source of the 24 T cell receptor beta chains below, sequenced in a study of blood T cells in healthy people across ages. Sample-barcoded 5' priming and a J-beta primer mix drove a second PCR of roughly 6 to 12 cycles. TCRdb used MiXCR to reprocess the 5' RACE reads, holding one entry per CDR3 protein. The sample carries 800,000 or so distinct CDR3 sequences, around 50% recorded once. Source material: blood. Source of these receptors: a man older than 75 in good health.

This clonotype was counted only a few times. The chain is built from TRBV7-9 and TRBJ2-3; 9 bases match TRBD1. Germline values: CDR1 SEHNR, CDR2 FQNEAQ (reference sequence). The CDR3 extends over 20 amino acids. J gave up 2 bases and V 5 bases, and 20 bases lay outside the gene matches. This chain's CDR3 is CASSLPRDRDLNPTTDTQYF. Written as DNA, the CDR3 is TGTGCCAGCAGCCTACCCCGGGACAGGGATCTTAACCCCACCACAGATACGCAGTATTTT.

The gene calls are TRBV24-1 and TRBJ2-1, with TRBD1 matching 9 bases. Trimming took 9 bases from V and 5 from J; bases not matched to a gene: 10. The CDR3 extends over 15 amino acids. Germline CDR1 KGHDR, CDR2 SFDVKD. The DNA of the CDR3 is TGTGCCACCTTGGCCGGGACAGGGCCCAACAATGAGCAGTTCTTC. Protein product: CATLAGTGPNNEQFF.

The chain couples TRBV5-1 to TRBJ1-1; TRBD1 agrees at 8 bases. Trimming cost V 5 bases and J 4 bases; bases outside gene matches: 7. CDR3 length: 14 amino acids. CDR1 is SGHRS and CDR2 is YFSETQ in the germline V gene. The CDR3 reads CASRLDRGGTEAFF. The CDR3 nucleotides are TGCGCCAGCAGATTAGACAGGGGCGGCACTGAAGCTTTCTTT.

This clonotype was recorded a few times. The CDR3 spells CASSLTATGETQYF. DNA for the CDR3: TGCGCCAGCAGCTTGACAGCTACGGGGGAGACCCAGTACTTC. The chain carries TRBV5-1 and TRBJ2-5; TRBD2 might be the D (5 bases). The CDR3 totals 14 residues. Germline lookup yields CDR1 SGHRS and CDR2 YFSETQ. Trimming left V 1 base short and J 5 bases short, with 12 bases between.

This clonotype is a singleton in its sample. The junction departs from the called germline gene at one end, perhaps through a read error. The CDR3 sequence is CACSQEQETQYF. The CDR3 DNA reads TGTGCCTGCAGCCAGGAGCAAGAGACCCAGTACTTC. This rearrangement joins TRBV3-1 to TRBJ2-5; D remains ambiguous. The CDR3 loop spans 12 amino acids. Germline CDR1 reads LGHDT; CDR2 reads YNNKEL (reference sequence).

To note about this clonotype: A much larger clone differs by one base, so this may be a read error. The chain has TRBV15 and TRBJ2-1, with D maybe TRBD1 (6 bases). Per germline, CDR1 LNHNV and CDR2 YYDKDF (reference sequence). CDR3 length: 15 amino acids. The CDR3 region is CATRLQGSSYSEQFF. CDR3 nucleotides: TGTGCCACCAGATTACAGGGTAGCTCCTACAGTGAGCAGTTCTTC. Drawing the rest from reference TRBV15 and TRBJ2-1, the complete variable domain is DAMVIQNPRYQVTQFGKPVTLSCSQTLNHNVMYWYQQKSSQAPKLLFHYYDKDFNNEADTPDNFQSRRPNTSFCFLDIRSPGLGDTAMYLCATRLQGSSYSEQFFGPGTRLTVL.

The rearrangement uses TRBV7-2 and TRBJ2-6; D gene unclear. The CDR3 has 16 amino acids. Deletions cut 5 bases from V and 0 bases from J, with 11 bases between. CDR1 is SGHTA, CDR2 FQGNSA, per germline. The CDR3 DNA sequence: TGTGCCAGCAGCCTCAGTTTCCTCTCTGGGGCCAACGTCCTGACTTTC. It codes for CASSLSFLSGANVLTF. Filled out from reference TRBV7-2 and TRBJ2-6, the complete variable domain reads GAGVSQSPSNKVTEKGKDVELRCDPISGHTALYWYRQSLGQGLEFLIYFQGNSAPDKSGLPSDRFSAERTGGSVSTLTIQRTQQEDSAVYLCASSLSFLSGANVLTFGAGSRLTVL.

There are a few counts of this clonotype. CDR3 sequence (DNA): TGCAGCGTCAGGGGCGGGGGGCAGAACACCGGGGAGCTGTTTTTT. Translating gives CSVRGGGQNTGELFF. J is TRBJ2-2 and V is TRBV29-1; TRBD2 matches 8 bases. Germline V gene lookup returns CDR1 SQVTM and CDR2 ANQGSEA. This CDR3 spans 15 amino acids. V lost 6 bases and J lost 1; bases outside the gene matches: 7.

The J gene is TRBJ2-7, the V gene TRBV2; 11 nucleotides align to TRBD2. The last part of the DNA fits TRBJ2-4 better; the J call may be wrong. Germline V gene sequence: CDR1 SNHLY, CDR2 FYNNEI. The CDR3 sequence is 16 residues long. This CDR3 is CASSFRKGLADGIQYF. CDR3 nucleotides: TGTGCCAGCAGTTTCCGTAAGGGACTAGCGGATGGCATTCAGTACTTC.

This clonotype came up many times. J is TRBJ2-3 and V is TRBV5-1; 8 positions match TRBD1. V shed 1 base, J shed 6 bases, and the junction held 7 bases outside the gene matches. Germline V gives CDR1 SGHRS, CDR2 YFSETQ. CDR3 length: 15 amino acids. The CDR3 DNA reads TGCGCCAGCAGCTTGTTGGGGACAGGAAGGGATACGCAGTATTTT. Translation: CASSLLGTGRDTQYF.

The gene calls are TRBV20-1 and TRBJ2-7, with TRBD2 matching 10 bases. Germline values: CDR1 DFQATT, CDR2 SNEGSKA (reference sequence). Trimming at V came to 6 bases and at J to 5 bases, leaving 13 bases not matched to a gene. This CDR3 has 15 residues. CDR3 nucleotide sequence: TGCAGTGCAACACTCACTAGCGGGATGAAGAACGAGCAGTACTTC. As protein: CSATLTSGMKNEQYF.

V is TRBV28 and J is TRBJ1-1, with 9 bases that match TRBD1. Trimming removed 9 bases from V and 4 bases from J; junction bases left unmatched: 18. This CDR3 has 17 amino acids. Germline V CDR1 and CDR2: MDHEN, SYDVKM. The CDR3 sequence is CASLPTPGTGRGTEAFF. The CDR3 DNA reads TGTGCCAGTCTTCCAACTCCCGGGACAGGGAGAGGCACTGAAGCTTTCTTT.

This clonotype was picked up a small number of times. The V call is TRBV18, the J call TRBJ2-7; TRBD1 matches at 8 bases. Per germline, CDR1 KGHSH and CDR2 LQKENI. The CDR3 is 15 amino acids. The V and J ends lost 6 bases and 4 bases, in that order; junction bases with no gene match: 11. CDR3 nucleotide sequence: TGTGCCAGCTCCGGAAAGGACAGGGCTAGGTACGAGCAGTACTTC. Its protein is CASSGKDRARYEQYF. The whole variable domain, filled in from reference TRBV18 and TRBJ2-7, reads NAGVMQNPRHLVRRRGQEARLRCSPMKGHSHVYWYRQLPEEGLKFMVYLQKENIIDESGMPKERFSAEFPKEGPSILRIQQVVRGDSAAYFCASSGKDRARYEQYFGPGTRLTVT.

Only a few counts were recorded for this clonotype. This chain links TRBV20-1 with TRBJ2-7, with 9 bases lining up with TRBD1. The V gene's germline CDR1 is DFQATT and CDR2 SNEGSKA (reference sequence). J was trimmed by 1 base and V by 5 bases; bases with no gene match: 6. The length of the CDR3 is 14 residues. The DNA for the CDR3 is TGCAGTGCTTGCCGGGACAGGGTATCCTACGAGCAGTACTTC. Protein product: CSACRDRVSYEQYF.

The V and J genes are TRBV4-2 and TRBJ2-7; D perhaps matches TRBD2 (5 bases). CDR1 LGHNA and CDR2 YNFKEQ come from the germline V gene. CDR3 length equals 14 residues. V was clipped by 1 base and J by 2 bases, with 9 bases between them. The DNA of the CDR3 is TGTGCCAGCAGCCAAGCTAGAGGGACCTACGAGCAGTACTTC. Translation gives CASSQARGTYEQYF.

CDR3 nucleotide sequence: TGCAGTGCTAGAGCCCGGGAGTCGGGCAATGAGCAGTTCTTC. It encodes CSARARESGNEQFF. The rearrangement uses TRBV20-1 and TRBJ2-1, with D tentatively TRBD2 (6 bases). This CDR3 region has 14 residues. The V gene's germline CDR1 is DFQATT and CDR2 SNEGSKA (reference sequence). Between the trimmed V and J ends, which lost 1 base and 6 bases, there was a span of 13 bases.

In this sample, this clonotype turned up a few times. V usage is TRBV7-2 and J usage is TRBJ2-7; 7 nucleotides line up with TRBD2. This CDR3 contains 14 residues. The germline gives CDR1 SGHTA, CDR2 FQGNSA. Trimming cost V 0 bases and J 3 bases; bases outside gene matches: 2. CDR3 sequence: CASSLAWTSYEQYF. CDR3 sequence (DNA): TGTGCCAGCAGCTTAGCGTGGACTAGCTACGAGCAGTACTTC.

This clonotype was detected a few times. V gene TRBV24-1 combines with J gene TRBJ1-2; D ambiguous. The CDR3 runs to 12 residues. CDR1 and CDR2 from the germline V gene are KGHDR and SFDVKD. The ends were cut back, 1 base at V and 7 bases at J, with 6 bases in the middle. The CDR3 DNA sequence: TGTGCCACCAGTGATTTTGGAGGTGGCTACACCTTC. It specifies CATSDFGGGYTF.

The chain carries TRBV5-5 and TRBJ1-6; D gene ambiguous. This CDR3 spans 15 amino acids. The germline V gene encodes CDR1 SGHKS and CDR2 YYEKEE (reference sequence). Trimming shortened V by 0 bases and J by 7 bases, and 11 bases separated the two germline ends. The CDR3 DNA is TGTGCCAGCAGCTTGGCTGGCAGCTCCAATTCACCCCTCCACTTT. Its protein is CASSLAGSSNSPLHF.

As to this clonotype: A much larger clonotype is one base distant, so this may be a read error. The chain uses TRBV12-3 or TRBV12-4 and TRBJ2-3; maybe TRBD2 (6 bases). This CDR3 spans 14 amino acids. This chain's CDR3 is CVSSPGLRTDTQYF. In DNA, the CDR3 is TGTGTCAGCAGCCCGGGACTTCGCACAGATACGCAGTATTTT.

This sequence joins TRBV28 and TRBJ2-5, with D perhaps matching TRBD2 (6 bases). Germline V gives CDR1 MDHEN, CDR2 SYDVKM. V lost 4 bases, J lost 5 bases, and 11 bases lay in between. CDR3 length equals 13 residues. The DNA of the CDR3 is TGTGCCAGCAGTTCTAGCGTGGGGGAGACCCAGTACTTC. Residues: CASSSSVGETQYF.

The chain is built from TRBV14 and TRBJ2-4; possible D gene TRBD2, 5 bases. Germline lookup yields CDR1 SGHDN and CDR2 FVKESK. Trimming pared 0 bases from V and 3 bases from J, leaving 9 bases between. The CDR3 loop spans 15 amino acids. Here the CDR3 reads CASSQEAAGKNIQYF. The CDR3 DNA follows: TGTGCCAGCAGCCAAGAAGCCGCGGGCAAAAACATTCAGTACTTC.

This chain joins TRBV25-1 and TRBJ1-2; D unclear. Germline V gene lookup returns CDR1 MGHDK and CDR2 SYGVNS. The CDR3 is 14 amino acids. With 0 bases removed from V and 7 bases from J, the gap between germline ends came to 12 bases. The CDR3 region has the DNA TGTGCCAGCAGTGAATATAGCGGGGTCCGTGGCTACACCTTC. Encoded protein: CASSEYSGVRGYTF.

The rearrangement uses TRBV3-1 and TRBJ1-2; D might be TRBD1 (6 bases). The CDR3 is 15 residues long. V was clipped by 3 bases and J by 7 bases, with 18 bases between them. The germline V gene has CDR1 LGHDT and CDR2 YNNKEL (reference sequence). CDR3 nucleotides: TGTGCCAGCAGCCATTCGCTACAGGGCGCAATTGGCTACACCTTC. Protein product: CASSHSLQGAIGYTF. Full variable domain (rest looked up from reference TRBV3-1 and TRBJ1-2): DTAVSQTPKYLVTQMGNDKSIKCEQNLGHDTMYWYKQDSKKFLKIMFSYNNKELIINETVPNRFSPKSPDKAHLNLHINSLELGDSAVYFCASSHSLQGAIGYTFGSGTRLTVV.